Listed here are 21 T cell receptor beta chains from one sample, sequenced in a study of T-cell reconstitution after alpha-beta-depleted transplantation in children. TCRbeta library construction was performed incorporating unique molecular identifiers. TCRdb reprocessed the PCR reads with MiXCR, giving one entry per CDR3 protein. The sample consists of around 530,000 distinct CDR3 sequences, around a third of them appearing once. The starting material was PBMCs from the stem cell graft donor, obtained from the stem cell graft. The receptor source for this set is a human donor who donated a stem cell graft to a child with aplastic anemia.

This clonotype was detected only a few times. J is TRBJ2-1 and V is TRBV4-3, with 10 bases lining up with TRBD2. Germline assignment: CDR1 LGHNA and CDR2 YSLEER. The CDR3 sequence is 18 residues long. The V and J ends lost 0 bases and 6 bases, in that order; junction bases with no gene match: 11. The CDR3 DNA reads TGCGCCAGCAGCCAAGACCCAGCGGGAGGGGGGTTAGGCAATGAGCAGTTCTTC. As protein: CASSQDPAGGGLGNEQFF.

This clonotype was observed a few times. The chain carries TRBV6-1 and TRBJ2-1; 8 bases match TRBD2. In germline, CDR1 is MNHNS, CDR2 SASEGT. J gave up 6 bases and V 5 bases, and 9 bases lay outside the gene matches. There are 15 residues in the CDR3. This chain's CDR3 is CASSPRGLVVNEQFF. The CDR3 bases are TGTGCCAGCAGTCCTAGGGGACTAGTAGTCAATGAGCAGTTCTTC.

The chain is built from TRBV6-2 or TRBV6-3 and TRBJ1-5, with a tentative D call TRBD1 (6 bases). The germline V and J ends were trimmed by 5 bases and 0 bases, with 11 bases remaining between them. Germline-derived CDR1 and CDR2 are MNHEY and SVGEGT. This CDR3 has 15 residues. The CDR3 DNA reads as TGTGCCAGCAGTCCCCGGACAGTTAGCAATCAGCCCCAGCATTTT. This codes for CASSPRTVSNQPQHF.

This clonotype was counted only a few times. This chain uses TRBV30 with TRBJ1-5, with a possible D match to TRBD1 (5 bases). Germline CDR1 and CDR2: GTSNPN and SVGIG (reference sequence). This CDR3 comprises 13 residues. The V end lost 8 bases, the J end lost 5 bases, and 16 bases lay between the germline ends. DNA of the CDR3: TGTGCCCATTCCCCCCCGGGGCATCAGCCCCAGCATTTT. It is translated as CAHSPPGHQPQHF.

This clonotype was seen only a few times. CDR3 in DNA: TGCGCCAGCAGCTTGGGGCCGGGAGTTAGGACAGATACGCAGTATTTT. Protein product: CASSLGPGVRTDTQYF. The rearrangement uses TRBV5-1 and TRBJ2-3, with a weak D call TRBD2 (6 bases). The CDR3 length is 16 residues. The V gene's germline CDR1 is SGHRS and CDR2 YFSETQ. V was clipped by 0 bases and J by 3 bases, with 14 bases between them.

CDR3 nucleotides: TGTGCCAGCAGTGAATCTCCCGGGACAGGGGGCCCAGATACGCAGTATTTT. Residues: CASSESPGTGGPDTQYF. The chain couples TRBV12-3 or TRBV12-4 to TRBJ2-3; TRBD1 agrees at 12 bases. The CDR3 is 17 residues long. The junction had 10 bases not matched to a gene; V was cut back by 5 bases and J by 4 bases.

There are a few counts of this clonotype. The chain is built from TRBV27 and TRBJ1-5; 11 bases are shared with TRBD1. This CDR3 comprises 14 residues. Germline CDR1 MNHEY, CDR2 SMNVEV (reference sequence). Trimming at V came to 4 bases and at J to 6 bases, leaving 2 bases not matched to a gene. In DNA, the CDR3 is TGTGCCAGCAGTTGGACAGGGGGCTTTCAGCCCCAGCATTTT. This encodes CASSWTGGFQPQHF.

The chain carries TRBV30 and TRBJ1-5; D call uncertain. The CDR3 contains 13 residues. CDR1 is GTSNPN and CDR2 is SVGIG in the germline V gene (reference sequence). V was shortened by 2 bases and J by 7 bases, with 12 bases between the two germline ends. CDR3: CAWSREGLQPQHF. CDR3 in DNA: TGTGCCTGGAGTAGGGAGGGTTTGCAGCCCCAGCATTTT.

As for this clonotype: This CDR3 fails to terminate in the conserved phenylalanine or tryptophan, so it likely reflects a read error. The rearrangement links TRBV6-5 to TRBJ2-7; D gene ambiguous. V was shortened by 0 bases and J by 5 bases, with 8 bases between the two germline ends. The CDR3 is 13 amino acids. Germline CDR1 and CDR2: MNHEY and SVGAGI. The CDR3 spells CASSYSNEHEQYI. The CDR3 coding sequence is TGTGCCAGCAGTTACTCGAACGAGCACGAGCAGTACATC.

J is TRBJ2-5 and V is TRBV29-1, with D perhaps matching TRBD2 (5 bases). The CDR3 extends over 14 amino acids. V was cut by 4 bases and J by 5 bases, with 17 bases left in between. CDR1 and CDR2 (germline): SQVTM, ANQGSEA. The CDR3 coding sequence is TGCAGCGTTGCATCCCCAAACACGGGGGAGACCCAGTACTTC. This codes for CSVASPNTGETQYF. Based on the CDR3 plus reference TRBV29-1 and TRBJ2-5, the full variable domain is SAVISQKPSRDICQRGTSLTIQCQVDSQVTMMFWYRQQPGQSLTLIATANQGSEATYESGFVIDKFPISRPNLTFSTLTVSNMSPEDSSIYLCSVASPNTGETQYFGPGTRLLVL.

The chain has TRBV28 and TRBJ1-2, with D unclear. Trimming took 8 bases from V and 6 from J, leaving 13 bases between them. Germline assignment: CDR1 MDHEN and CDR2 SYDVKM. The CDR3 runs to 12 residues. The CDR3 protein is CASHQTGDGYTF. The CDR3 DNA reads TGTGCCAGCCACCAAACGGGAGATGGCTACACCTTC.

A note on this clonotype: Sequence at one end of the junction differs from germline and may be a read error. The chain employs TRBV6-1 and TRBJ1-5, with 12 bases fitting TRBD1. Germline V gene data show CDR1 as MNHNS and CDR2 as SASEGT. The CDR3 consists of 15 residues. The CDR3 DNA follows: TGTGCCAGCAGTAAAGCGGGACAGGGGGCTCAGCCCCAGCATTTT. This sequence encodes CASSKAGQGAQPQHF.

This clonotype was picked up a small number of times. The chain combines TRBV3-1 with TRBJ2-7, with D perhaps matching TRBD2 (5 bases). In germline, CDR1 is LGHDT, CDR2 YNNKEL (reference sequence). V was cut by 5 bases and J by 0 bases, with 5 bases left in between. The CDR3 runs 12 residues. The CDR3 nucleotides are TGTGCCAGCAGCGGGAGCTCCTACGAGCAGTACGTC. This codes for CASSGSSYEQYV.

The J gene is TRBJ1-4, the V gene TRBV29-1; TRBD1 might be the D (5 bases). In germline, CDR1 is SQVTM, CDR2 ANQGSEA. The CDR3 is 11 residues long. Trimming shortened V by 4 bases and J by 8 bases, and 8 bases separated the two germline ends. The CDR3 reads CSVGDSEKLFF. The CDR3 DNA reads as TGCAGCGTTGGCGACAGCGAAAAACTGTTTTTT.

The V gene is TRBV7-2, the J gene TRBJ2-4; D not certain. CDR3 length: 14 residues. The germline V gene encodes CDR1 SGHTA and CDR2 FQGNSA. Between the trimmed V and J ends, which lost 2 bases and 5 bases, there was a span of 10 bases. In DNA, the CDR3 is TGTGCCAGCAGCTTAAATCGGGTCGAAAACATTCAGTACTTC. Residues: CASSLNRVENIQYF.

This clonotype was found a few times. The J gene is TRBJ2-7, the V gene TRBV6-2 or TRBV6-3; D is ambiguous. The length of the CDR3 is 15 residues. The V end lost 6 bases, the J end lost 2 bases, and 17 bases lay between the germline ends. Germline V gene data show CDR1 as MNHEY and CDR2 as SVGEGT. In nucleotides, the CDR3 is TGTGCCAGCAGCCATAGATCGACGGGTACCTACGAGCAGTACGTC. Protein sequence: CASSHRSTGTYEQYV.

This sequence joins TRBV7-2 and TRBJ1-2; D remains ambiguous. The V gene lost 6 bases and the J gene lost 4 bases, with 9 bases spanning the gap. Germline V gene data show CDR1 as SGHTA and CDR2 as FQGNSA. The CDR3 length is 12 residues. The DNA for the CDR3 is TGTGCCAGCAGTGCCAGCATCTATGGCTACACCTTC. Its translation: CASSASIYGYTF.

This clonotype was recorded a few times. The chain combines TRBV5-6 with TRBJ1-2; weak D call: TRBD1 (6 bases). The CDR3 is 13 amino acids. Trimming cost V 4 bases and J 4 bases, with 11 bases left between them. CDR1 and CDR2 (germline): SGHDT, YYEEEE. The CDR3 reads CASSPGHRYGYTF. The CDR3 DNA is TGTGCCAGCAGCCCGGGACACCGCTATGGCTACACCTTC.

This clonotype was seen a handful of times. V is TRBV7-2 and J is TRBJ2-7, with TRBD1 as a possible D gene (5 bases). CDR1 is SGHTA and CDR2 is FQGNSA in the germline V gene. V was clipped by 0 bases and J by 5 bases, with 11 bases between them. The CDR3 contains 14 residues. This chain's CDR3 is CASSLASMGHEQYF. The DNA of the CDR3 is TGTGCCAGCAGCTTAGCTTCTATGGGGCACGAGCAGTACTTC.

This clonotype was recorded a few times. The V call is TRBV7-2, the J call TRBJ2-5; 10 bases align to TRBD2. V was clipped by 1 base and J by 5 bases; unmatched bases: 4. The germline gives CDR1 SGHTA, CDR2 FQGNSA. The CDR3 totals 15 residues. The CDR3 DNA is TGTGCCAGCAGCTTAGGGACTAGCGGCTGGGAGACCCAGTACTTC. This codes for CASSLGTSGWETQYF.

This clonotype was observed a handful of times. The rearrangement joins TRBV10-3 to TRBJ2-5; D is perhaps TRBD1 or TRBD2 (6 bases each). This CDR3 is built from 13 residues. The germline V gene has CDR1 ENHRY and CDR2 SYGVKD. Deletions cut 10 bases from V and 5 bases from J, with 17 bases between. CDR3 nucleotide sequence: TGTGCCAGCCTTCGGGGGCCCTTGGAGACCCAGTACTTC. Translating gives CASLRGPLETQYF.